The TCR beta chain described here comes from a study of cytotoxic CD8 clonotypes in ibrutinib-treated CLL. Study overall: After treatment lasting a median 12 months, range 6 to 36, response samples were collected. Overall study findings and caveats: Contraction or stability on treatment was seen for public clonotypes, which were uncommon. Patients had baseline clonality above age-matched healthy donors, and this clonality moved with circulating CD8+ T-cell counts.

The CDR3 has 16 residues. Germline V gene lookup returns CDR1 MNHEY and CDR2 SMNVEV (reference sequence). Between the trimmed V and J ends, which lost 1 base and 7 bases, there was a span of 19 bases. The intended depth for sequencing was 1 in 200,000 to 1 in 1 million T cells. Repertoires were generated with immunoSEQ multiplex PCR, while TCRdb's copy carries only in-frame clones and drops some. The repertoire holds 130,000 or so clones, with about 79% as singletons. Turning to this clone: Its antigen is still unknown.

The sequence was collected from a human donor with chronic lymphocytic leukemia. V is TRBV27 and J is TRBJ1-2; maybe TRBD1 (6 bases). The material sequenced was PBMCs, taken after 12 months of ibrutinib treatment. CDR3 bases: TGTGCCAGCAGTTTATTTCCGGGGGCGCGGCTCGGTGGCTACACCTTC. This encodes CASSLFPGARLGGYTF.